Below, one TCR beta chain is given with its context. Ages ranged from about 18 to 100 years, with residence in about two dozen US areas. Exposed enrollees had met someone with a PCR-confirmed or clinician-diagnosed COVID-19 case at some point within the 2 weeks before study entry. The table came from immunoSEQ multiplex PCR; TCRdb's copy has only in-frame clones and leaves some out. The sample consists of 400,000 to 500,000 clones, 70% to 90% of them appearing once. This sample is part of a study of blood T cell repertoires in COVID-19. Germline CDR1 is MNHEY and CDR2 is SVGAGI. Trimming took off 4 bases at V and 7 bases at J, with 8 bases between the two ends. The CDR3 sequence is 12 residues long.

Sequencing used PBMCs or T cells enriched from blood (not recorded which). The V call is TRBV6-5, the J call TRBJ1-5; no clear D gene. The TCR originated in a woman younger than 35 who had been exposed to COVID-19. In DNA form, the CDR3 reads TGTGCCAGCAGTTTGAGCGACCAGCCCCAGCATTTT. The encoded protein is CASSLSDQPQHF.